One TCR beta chain is described in this entry. As yet, its antigen is unknown. The PCR had 60 Vbeta and 13 Jbeta primers. Sequenced by immunoSEQ multiplex PCR; TCRdb stores in-frame clones only, minus some. Found here are 210,000 or so clones, 70% to 80% of them singletons; the top ten hold about 0.23%. The data originate from a study of cytomegalovirus exposure and HLA in healthy donors. Overall study findings and caveats: A missense DCLRE1C variant was associated with V- and J-gene trimming of TCR beta chains in a later analysis, and an independent cohort replicated the association.

The source material was PBMCs. The clonotype was recovered from a girl aged 2 to 9 in good health and CMV-seronegative.

CDR3 DNA sequence: TGCGCCAGCAGCCAAGAACAGGGGGTTCAATCTAAGTACTTC. Its translation is CASSQEQGVQSKYF. The V and J genes are TRBV4-1 and TRBJ2-7; 8 nucleotides match TRBD1. Per the germline V gene, CDR1 is MGHRA and CDR2 is YSYEKL. The CDR3 has 14 amino acids. Trimming cost V 0 bases and J 11 bases; bases outside gene matches: 9.